This entry describes one TCR beta chain. For repertoire sequencing, the TCR beta CDR3 regions were amplified from RNA transcripts. HTBI primers served in a first-round RT-PCR, which a second-round multiplex PCR followed. TCRdb reanalysed the multiplex PCR reads using MiXCR and keeps one entry per CDR3 protein. This sample has hundreds of thousands of distinct CDR3 sequences; roughly two fifths occur once, and the top ten carry more than 2.5%. Trimming took 8 bases from V and 4 from J; bases not matched to a gene: 6. This CDR3 has 14 amino acids. The germline V gene has CDR1 MGHDK and CDR2 SYGVNS. This sample is part of a study of Graves' ophthalmopathy and Graves' hyperthyroidism. For the study at large: At initial diagnosis, peripheral blood was obtained, and this preceded any treatment.

The sequenced sample was peripheral blood. The clonotype comes from an adult man with Graves' ophthalmopathy. The rearrangement uses TRBV25-1 and TRBJ1-3, with TRBD1 matching 9 bases. This CDR3 reads CASFNRGPGNTIYF. The CDR3 nucleotides read TGTGCCAGCTTTAACAGGGGGCCGGGAAACACCATATATTTT.